The rows below give T cell receptor beta chains drawn from one sample of a study of regulatory T cells in long-lasting Graves disease. TCRdb reprocessed the multiplex PCR reads with MiXCR, giving one entry per CDR3 protein. Of about 420,000 distinct CDR3 sequences detected, 16% appear once; the ten largest clones hold 20% to 25%. This sample also appeared in a second study, on T cells in Graves' hyperthyroidism and ophthalmopathy.

The sample consisted of peripheral blood mononuclear cells (PBMCs), taken at new diagnosis, from a patient treated with antithyroid drugs. The receptors come from a young woman with Graves disease. CDR3s include the opening cysteine and the closing phenylalanine or tryptophan. The order of the fields is CDR3 length, V gene, clone size, D gene, J gene, CDR3 protein, CDR3 DNA. The D gene is left open where the match is weak. Not every row has a clone size; where given, it reads once, few, many or a size class.

15	TRBV2	.	TRBD1	TRBJ1-2	CASRDRGETNYGYTF	TGTGCCAGCAGGGACAGGGGAGAAACTAACTATGGCTACACCTTC
15	TRBV6-2/TRBV6-3	many	.	TRBJ2-4	CASSTGTVAKNIQYF	TGTGCCAGCAGTACCGGAACAGTAGCCAAAAACATTCAGTACTTC
16	TRBV7-9	.	TRBD1	TRBJ1-4	CASSLTGGTANEKLFF	TGTGCCAGCAGCTTAACAGGGGGCACGGCTAATGAAAAACTGTTTTTT
15	TRBV6-5	few	.	TRBJ2-6	CASSYITTGANVLTF	TGTGCCAGCAGTTACATCACTACTGGGGCCAACGTCCTGACTTTC
15	TRBV27	.	TRBD1	TRBJ2-7	CASSYLTGGTYEQYF	TGTGCCAGCAGTTATTTGACAGGGGGAACCTACGAGCAGTACTTC
15	TRBV4-3	few	TRBD1	TRBJ2-7	CASSQERDRGYEQYF	TGCGCCAGCAGCCAAGAGCGGGACAGGGGTTACGAGCAGTACTTC
17	TRBV25-1	.	TRBD1	TRBJ1-1	CASSATTTGGMNTEALF	TGTGCCAGCAGTGCCACAACGACAGGGGGCATGAACACTGAAGCTCTCTTT
14	TRBV19	few	.	TRBJ2-7	CASKWDIGSYEQYF	TGTGCCAGTAAATGGGACATTGGCTCCTACGAGCAGTACTTC
17	TRBV20-1	.	TRBD2	TRBJ2-3	CSPYGGSTLARADTQYF	TGCAGTCCTTACGGGGGTTCAACACTAGCGCGAGCCGATACGCAGTATTTT
16	TRBV10-3	.	.	TRBJ1-1	CAISESRDLYNTEAFF	TGTGCCATCAGTGAGTCGCGGGATCTCTATAACACTGAAGCTTTCTTT
17	TRBV7-2	few	TRBD1	TRBJ2-3	CASSQTPGTGSTDTQYF	TGCGCCAGCAGCCAAACCCCCGGGACAGGGTCCACAGATACGCAGTATTTT
17	TRBV12-3/TRBV12-4	.	TRBD1	TRBJ2-1	CASSLFRDRGIYNEQFF	TGTGCCAGCAGTCTATTCCGGGACAGGGGAATCTACAATGAGCAGTTCTTC
11	TRBV30	many	.	TRBJ2-1	CAWSVMGEQFF	TGTGCCTGGAGTGTAATGGGTGAGCAGTTCTTC
15	TRBV15	few	.	TRBJ1-2	CATSRDLATNYGYTF	TGTGCCACCAGCAGAGATCTGGCCACTAACTATGGCTACACCTTC
12	TRBV6-1	.	.	TRBJ2-7	CATAGNPYEQYF	TGTGCCACCGCAGGGAATCCCTACGAGCAGTACTTC
14	TRBV6-2/TRBV6-3	many	TRBD1	TRBJ1-4	CASSYDRVNEKLFF	TGTGCCAGCAGTTACGACAGGGTTAATGAAAAACTGTTTTTT
15	TRBV6-5	many	TRBD1	TRBJ2-1	CASSYSNRGYNEQFF	TGTGCCAGCAGTTACTCGAACAGGGGGTACAATGAGCAGTTCTTC
16	TRBV6-2/TRBV6-3	many	.	TRBJ2-1	CASSYDGYSSYNEQFF	TGTGCCAGCAGTTACGACGGGTATAGCTCCTACAATGAGCAGTTCTTC
18	TRBV3-1	.	TRBD2	TRBJ2-1	CASSQGVTSGRSENGQFF	TGTGCCAGCAGCCAAGGAGTGACTAGCGGGAGGTCTGAGAATGGGCAGTTCTTC
14	TRBV28	many	TRBD1	TRBJ1-2	CASSSGGAGYGYTF	TGTGCCAGCAGTTCAGGGGGCGCTGGGTATGGCTACACCTTC
14	TRBV7-8	many	.	TRBJ2-1	CASSLVGPPDEQFF	TGTGCCAGCAGCTTAGTAGGACCCCCGGATGAGCAGTTCTTC
14	TRBV24-1	many	.	TRBJ1-5	CATSEAGRNQPQHF	TGTGCCACCAGTGAGGCAGGGCGCAATCAGCCCCAGCATTTT
15	TRBV11-2	many	TRBD2	TRBJ2-5	CASSLLAGVRETQYF	TGTGCCAGCAGCTTATTAGCGGGAGTTCGAGAGACCCAGTACTTC
12	TRBV29-1	.	.	TRBJ2-7	CSVVVNSYEQYF	TGCAGCGTTGTTGTCAACTCCTACGAGCAGTACTTC
14	TRBV9	.	TRBD1	TRBJ2-7	CASSPGQGYHEQYF	TGTGCCAGCAGCCCCGGACAGGGGTACCACGAGCAGTACTTC
15	TRBV18	many	TRBD1	TRBJ2-5	CASSPGQGGEETQYF	TGTGCCAGCTCACCTGGACAGGGCGGCGAAGAGACCCAGTACTTC
16	TRBV4-1	.	TRBD1	TRBJ1-6	CASSEQGRTFNSPLHF	TGCGCCAGCAGCGAACAGGGGCGCACCTTTAATTCACCCCTCCACTTT
14	TRBV2	few	.	TRBJ2-2	CASIGRANTGELFF	TGTGCCAGCATTGGTAGGGCGAACACCGGGGAGCTGTTTTTT
11	TRBV20-1	many	.	TRBJ2-7	CRTANSFEQYF	TGCAGAACCGCCAACAGTTTCGAGCAGTACTTC
13	TRBV28	.	.	TRBJ1-3	CASSLYRGNTIYF	TGTGCCAGCAGTTTATACAGGGGAAACACCATATATTTT
19	TRBV12-5	.	TRBD2	TRBJ2-7	CASGLEYKGLAGVAAEQYF	TGTGCTAGTGGTTTGGAATACAAAGGACTAGCGGGAGTCGCCGCCGAGCAGTACTTC
12	TRBV28	many	.	TRBJ2-3	CASTSGVDTQYF	TGTGCCAGCACCTCAGGGGTAGATACGCAGTATTTT
15	TRBV3-1	many	.	TRBJ2-3	CASSPGWQSTDTQYF	TGTGCCAGCAGCCCCGGCTGGCAGAGCACAGATACGCAGTATTTT
14	TRBV27	few	.	TRBJ2-5	CASSRLASQETQYF	TGTGCCAGCAGCCGACTTGCCAGCCAAGAGACCCAGTACTTC
14	TRBV28	many	.	TRBJ1-2	CASSAPGHQMSGTF	TGTGCCAGCAGTGCACCGGGACACCAGATGTCGGGCACCTTC
14	TRBV5-1	.	TRBD1	TRBJ1-5	CASSLGDRNQPQHF	TGCGCCAGCAGCTTAGGGGACAGAAATCAGCCCCAGCATTTT
18	TRBV6-1	few	TRBD1	TRBJ2-3	CASSYVPGGLTPGDTQYF	TGTGCCAGCAGTTACGTCCCAGGGGGCCTGACCCCGGGAGATACGCAGTATTTT
19	TRBV5-1	many	.	TRBJ2-7	CASSLATDGGRFGGGEQYF	TGCGCCAGCAGCTTGGCCACTGATGGCGGGAGATTTGGAGGGGGGGAGCAGTACTTC
18	TRBV28	many	TRBD2	TRBJ2-1	CASSLYGLAGGLYNEQFF	TGTGCCAGCAGTTTATATGGTCTAGCGGGAGGACTCTACAATGAGCAGTTCTTC
16	TRBV5-1	many	.	TRBJ1-1	CASSLYSLGTNTEAFF	TGCGCCAGCAGCTTGTATTCGTTGGGCACGAACACTGAAGCTTTCTTT
11	TRBV10-3	few	.	TRBJ1-2	CAISESGGYTF	TGTGCCATCAGTGAGTCTGGGGGCTACACCTTC
13	TRBV14	.	TRBD2	TRBJ2-7	CASNILGGLEQYF	TGTGCCAGCAACATCCTGGGAGGGCTTGAGCAGTACTTC
11	TRBV12-3/TRBV12-4	many	.	TRBJ2-7	CASSRGPEQYF	TGTGCCAGCAGCCGGGGACCAGAGCAGTACTTC
17	TRBV6-2/TRBV6-3	.	.	TRBJ2-1	CASRALPTGKEPNEQFF	TGTGCCAGCAGAGCCCTCCCGACTGGCAAAGAACCAAATGAGCAGTTCTTC
14	TRBV11-2	many	.	TRBJ2-7	CASSLARKSYEQYF	TGTGCCAGCAGCTTAGCTAGAAAATCCTACGAGCAGTACTTC
14	TRBV20-1	few	.	TRBJ1-5	CSARDYQGLQPQHF	TGCAGTGCTAGAGATTACCAGGGCCTTCAGCCCCAGCATTTT
14	TRBV5-1	many	TRBD2	TRBJ2-7	CASSPTSGTNEQYF	TGCGCCAGCAGCCCAACTAGCGGGACGAACGAGCAGTACTTC
13	TRBV28	.	.	TRBJ1-2	CASSLSGYRGYTF	TGTGCCAGCAGTTTATCCGGGTACCGTGGCTACACCTTC
14	TRBV25-1	few	.	TRBJ1-2	CASSENRKGYGYTF	TGTGCCAGCAGTGAAAACAGGAAGGGGTATGGCTACACCTTC
18	TRBV6-2/TRBV6-3	many	.	TRBJ2-2	CASSSNSRGQGPTGELFF	TGTGCCAGCAGTTCCAATAGTAGAGGGCAGGGCCCCACCGGGGAGCTGTTTTTT